The text below deals with one T cell receptor beta chain. The data are from a study of post-analysis software for immune sequencing data. Tagging with unique molecular identifiers was a feature of the TCR beta cDNA libraries. TCRdb reanalysed the PCR reads using MiXCR and keeps one entry per CDR3 protein. The table lists hundreds of thousands of distinct CDR3 sequences, 25% to 30% of them singletons. This receptor was obtained from a girl aged 5-17 years with multiple sclerosis. The specimen was blood.

As DNA, the CDR3 is TGCAGTGCTAAGGAACCCGGGAAGGGTGGCTATGGCTACACCTTC. It codes for CSAKEPGKGGYGYTF. The V gene is TRBV20-1, the J gene TRBJ1-2; D gene ambiguous. The CDR3 is 15 amino acids. V was pared by 4 bases and J by 4 bases, with 19 bases between. From germline, CDR1 is DFQATT and CDR2 SNEGSKA (reference sequence).